These 8 T cell receptor beta chains came from one sample sequenced in a study of control samples from healthy donors and cancer patients. The table came from immunoSEQ multiplex PCR; TCRdb's copy has only in-frame clones and leaves some out. The table shows 390,000 or so clones, with 75% to 95% occurring only once. The sample consisted of PBMCs. These receptors were collected from a man aged 40-50 years with head and neck cancer.

The V call is TRBV19, the J call TRBJ2-4; no reliable D call. The germline V gene has CDR1 LNHDA and CDR2 SQIVND (reference sequence). The CDR3 runs to 16 residues. V lost 1 base, J lost 0 bases, and 10 bases lay in between. The chain's CDR3 is CASSIVAALAKNIQYF. The CDR3 nucleotides are TGTGCCAGTAGTATAGTGGCGGCCTTAGCCAAAAACATTCAGTACTTC.

This clone was seen a few times. The genes are TRBV18 and TRBJ1-5, with D tentatively TRBD1 (6 bases). Germline assignment: CDR1 KGHSH and CDR2 LQKENI. Trimming took 3 bases from V and 3 from J, leaving 12 bases between them. This CDR3 spans 15 amino acids. CDR3 in amino acids: CASSPTTGNNQPQHF. The CDR3 coding sequence is TGTGCCAGCTCACCTACCACAGGGAACAATCAGCCCCAGCATTTT.

The chain links TRBV9 to TRBJ1-6, with D possibly being TRBD1 (6 bases). Germline values: CDR1 SGDLS, CDR2 YYNGEE. This CDR3 contains 14 residues. The V and J ends lost 4 bases and 9 bases respectively, with 14 bases between them. The CDR3 loop reads CASSYRQDSSPLHF. As DNA, the CDR3 is TGTGCCAGCAGCTATAGACAGGACAGTTCACCCCTCCACTTT.

To note about this clone: Germline is not matched at one junction end, which may reflect a read error. The genes are TRBV7-7 and TRBJ2-7; D is possibly TRBD1 or TRBD2 (5 bases each). The CDR3 spans 13 residues. The germline V gene has CDR1 SSHAT and CDR2 FNYEAQ (reference sequence). The CDR3 loop is CASSSGQSNEQYF. The DNA for the CDR3 is TGTGCTAGCAGCAGCGGACAAAGTAACGAGCAGTACTTC.

The V and J genes are TRBV9 and TRBJ2-1; 13 bases are a match to TRBD2. Germline trimming cut 0 bases from V and 9 bases from J; bases unmatched to any gene: 3. The CDR3 has 15 amino acids. CDR1 is SGDLS, CDR2 YYNGEE, per germline. The CDR3, as DNA: TGTGCCAGCAGCGTAGAGGGACTAGCGGGAATTGAGCAGTTCTTC. This gives the protein CASSVEGLAGIEQFF.

This chain links TRBV6-5 with TRBJ1-1, with no clear D. In germline, CDR1 is MNHEY, CDR2 SVGAGI. This CDR3 comprises 15 residues. The germline V and J ends were trimmed by 6 bases and 3 bases, with 17 bases remaining between them. CDR3 in DNA: TGTGCCAGCAGCAGCCGTGGGTCCCCGTACACTGAAGCTTTCTTT. Amino acids: CASSSRGSPYTEAFF.

This chain links TRBV7-2 with TRBJ1-5; TRBD1 might be the D (6 bases). The ends were cut back, 5 bases at V and 5 bases at J, with 19 bases in the middle. The germline V gene has CDR1 SGHTA and CDR2 FQGNSA. This CDR3 contains 16 residues. The chain's CDR3 is CASSTPPGGQDQPQHF. CDR3 coding DNA: TGTGCCAGCAGCACCCCGCCCGGGGGGCAGGATCAGCCCCAGCATTTT.

The chain carries TRBV5-1 and TRBJ1-1; D is possibly TRBD1 (6 bases). Germline CDR1 and CDR2: SGHRS and YFSETQ. Trimming pared 0 bases from V and 6 bases from J, leaving 12 bases between. The CDR3 covers 14 residues. The CDR3 protein is CASSLVADSAEAFF. The CDR3, as DNA: TGCGCCAGCAGCTTGGTCGCGGACAGCGCTGAAGCTTTCTTT. Combining the CDR3 with reference TRBV5-1 and TRBJ1-1 gives the whole variable domain KAGVTQTPRYLIKTRGQQVTLSCSPISGHRSVSWYQQTPGQGLQFLFEYFSETQRNKGNFPGRFSGRQFSNSRSEMNVSTLELGDSALYLCASSLVADSAEAFFGQGTRLTVV.